This T cell receptor beta chain stems from a study of shared clonotypes between healthy human individuals. Ten immunoSEQ deep assay plates were used by the authors to sequence unsorted PBMC DNA. TCRdb keeps only in-frame clones here, not all; method: immunoSEQ multiplex PCR. The sample lists about 490,000 clones, around 78% seen once, with approximately 13% in the top ten. The study's findings and limits: Among donors, the sharing of clonotypes was expected to be influenced by sequencing depth.

Remarks on this clone: The antigen remains undetermined.

V lost 2 bases, J lost 0 bases, and 11 bases lay in between. This CDR3 comprises 15 residues. Germline CDR1 is SGHDT and CDR2 is YYEEEE. The V and J genes are TRBV5-6 and TRBJ2-5; D might be TRBD1 (5 bases). This receptor was identified in a woman between 40 and 55 years old in good health. Some clones in this sample may be carry-over from other donors' samples. Sequenced sample: PBMCs. The CDR3 loop reads CASSFVAGYQETQYF. CDR3 sequence (DNA): TGTGCCAGCAGCTTTGTGGCAGGGTACCAAGAGACCCAGTACTTC. Full variable domain (missing parts from reference TRBV5-6 and TRBJ2-5): DAGVTQSPTHLIKTRGQQVTLRCSPKSGHDTVSWYQQALGQGPQFIFQYYEEEERQRGNFPDRFSGHQFPNYSSELNVNALLLGDSALYLCASSFVAGYQETQYFGPGTRLLVL.